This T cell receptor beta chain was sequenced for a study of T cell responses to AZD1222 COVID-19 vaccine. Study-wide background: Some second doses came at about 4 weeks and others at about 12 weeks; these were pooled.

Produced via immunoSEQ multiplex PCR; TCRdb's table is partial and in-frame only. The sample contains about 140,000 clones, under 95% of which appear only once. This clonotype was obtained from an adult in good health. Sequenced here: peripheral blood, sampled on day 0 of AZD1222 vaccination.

The CDR3 DNA follows: TGTGCCAGCAACAGGGACTATGGCTACACCTTC. This codes for CASNRDYGYTF. The V gene is TRBV7-9, the J gene TRBJ1-2, with D possibly matching TRBD1 (6 bases). The CDR3 extends over 11 amino acids. Germline values: CDR1 SEHNR, CDR2 FQNEAQ (reference sequence). Trimming shortened V by 7 bases and J by 3 bases, and 6 bases separated the two germline ends.